This passage covers 25 T cell receptor beta chains from one sample sequenced in a study of breast tumors, draining lymph nodes, adjacent tissues. TCRdb independently ran MiXCR on the multiplex PCR reads; one entry per CDR3 protein. The repertoire holds approximately 300,000 distinct CDR3 sequences, with around 31% as singletons. Axillary draining lymph nodes of breast cancer patients supplied the node samples. The specimen was axillary lymph node tissue. These receptors were taken from a female donor with breast cancer. Some clones in this sample may be carry-over from other donors' samples.

At least ten counts were recorded for this clonotype. The chain employs TRBV11-3 and TRBJ2-1; D is unresolved. CDR3 length: 13 amino acids. The V end was cut by 6 bases, the J end by 2 bases, with 8 bases between. Germline loops: CDR1 SGHNT, CDR2 YENEEA. CDR3: CASSLPTYNEQFF. The CDR3 bases are TGTGCCAGCAGTTTACCTACCTACAATGAGCAGTTCTTC.

In its sample, this clonotype was seen a few times. The rearrangement uses TRBV20-1 and TRBJ1-5; 7 bases are a match to TRBD1. The V gene's germline CDR1 is DFQATT and CDR2 SNEGSKA (reference sequence). This CDR3 is 15 amino acids long. V lost 2 bases to trimming and J lost 4 bases; unmatched junction nucleotides: 8. The CDR3 loop is CSARQPAGGNQPQHF. The CDR3 bases are TGCAGTGCTAGACAACCGGCAGGGGGTAATCAGCCCCAGCATTTT.

This clonotype was detected many times. The genes are TRBV10-3 and TRBJ1-2; no clear D. Trimming stripped 10 bases from V and 11 bases from J, with 23 bases between. This CDR3 has 13 amino acids. Germline V gives CDR1 ENHRY, CDR2 SYGVKD. The CDR3 sequence is CATTPGSLIGYTF. The CDR3, as DNA: TGTGCCACCACCCCCGGGAGTCTTATCGGTTACACCTTC.

This clonotype was counted many times. The rearrangement joins TRBV6-2 or TRBV6-3 to TRBJ2-3, with 7 nucleotides matching TRBD2. CDR1 and CDR2 (germline): MNHEY, SVGEGT. J lost 2 bases, V lost 8 bases, and 4 bases had no gene match. The CDR3 is made up of 13 amino acids. The CDR3 coding sequence is TGTGCCAGCTTGCGGGAGACCACAGATACGCAGTATTTT. The encoded protein is CASLRETTDTQYF.

As concerns this clonotype: A clone one base away is much larger, so this may be a read error. V usage is TRBV12-3 or TRBV12-4 and J usage is TRBJ1-2; 7 bases map to TRBD1. The CDR3 contains 14 residues. The junction had 9 bases not matched to a gene; V was cut back by 3 bases and J by 8 bases. This CDR3 is CASSFGTKGAGYTF. The CDR3 DNA reads TGTGCCAGCAGTTTCGGGACAAAGGGGGCCGGCTACACCTTC.

To note about this clonotype: Germline is not matched at one junction end, which may reflect a read error. The rearrangement links TRBV11-2 to TRBJ1-4, with TRBD1 matching over 9 bases. Germline V gives CDR1 SGHAT, CDR2 FQNNGV. The CDR3 is 15 residues long. CDR3 region: CASSDPGQGDEKPFF. The CDR3 DNA reads TGTGCCAGCAGCGATCCGGGACAGGGCGACGAAAAACCGTTTTTT.

This clonotype has a count of ten or more. This chain uses TRBV30 with TRBJ1-2; D may be TRBD1 (5 bases). Germline V CDR1 and CDR2: GTSNPN, SVGIG (reference sequence). The CDR3 is 13 amino acids. The germline V and J ends were trimmed by 0 bases and 4 bases, with 9 bases remaining between them. The CDR3 region has the DNA TGTGCCTGGAGTGTAGGCAGGGCCTATGGCTACACCTTC. It specifies CAWSVGRAYGYTF. Supplemented by reference TRBV30 and TRBJ1-2, the full variable domain reads SQTIHQWPATLVQPVGSPLSLECTVEGTSNPNLYWYRQAAGRGLQLLFYSVGIGQISSEVPQNLSASRPQDRQFILSSKKLLLSDSGFYLCAWSVGRAYGYTFGSGTRLTVV.

In its sample, this clonotype was seen many times. The chain combines TRBV5-6 with TRBJ1-6; D ambiguous. The CDR3 loop spans 16 amino acids. The germline V gene encodes CDR1 SGHDT and CDR2 YYEEEE. V was shortened by 3 bases and J by 1 base, with 11 bases between the two germline ends. In DNA, the CDR3 is TGTGCCAGCAGCTCCACAGTGAGGTCCTATAATTCACCCCTCCACTTT. This codes for CASSSTVRSYNSPLHF.

This clonotype was recorded at least ten times. V is TRBV7-2 and J is TRBJ2-7; D is undetermined. CDR1 SGHTA and CDR2 FQGNSA come from the germline V gene. There are 13 residues in the CDR3. V gave up 4 bases and J gave up 11 bases, with 18 bases separating them. CDR3 coding DNA: TGTGCCAGCAGCTCAGATGAGAAGTGGATCGAGTACTTC. This gives the protein CASSSDEKWIEYF.

This clonotype came up many times. The chain couples TRBV19 to TRBJ2-1; D gene ambiguous. The V gene lost 3 bases and the J gene lost 9 bases, with 9 bases spanning the gap. This CDR3 spans 12 amino acids. Germline values: CDR1 LNHDA, CDR2 SQIVND (reference sequence). DNA of the CDR3: TGTGCCAGTAGTATTCGTGATGGTGAGCAGTTCTTC. As protein: CASSIRDGEQFF.

This clonotype showed up many times. The DNA for the CDR3 is TGTGCCAGCCAGCCTGGTCGCACCGGGGAGCTGTTTTTT. Protein: CASQPGRTGELFF. V usage is TRBV2 and J usage is TRBJ2-2, with D unresolved. There are 13 residues in the CDR3. V was cut by 8 bases and J by 4 bases, with 11 bases left in between. Germline CDR1 is SNHLY and CDR2 is FYNNEI.

The table lists this clonotype with many counts. CDR3 in amino acids: CASSLNLAGGGTDTQYF. The CDR3 nucleotides read TGTGCCAGCAGCTTAAACCTAGCGGGAGGTGGTACAGATACGCAGTATTTT. The gene calls are TRBV7-2 and TRBJ2-3; 11 nucleotides agree with TRBD2. The germline V gene has CDR1 SGHTA and CDR2 FQGNSA. After removal of 2 bases from V and 3 bases from J, the junction contained 7 bases not matched to a gene. The CDR3 extends over 17 amino acids.

This clonotype was seen repeatedly, ten times or more. The chain uses TRBV6-1 and TRBJ1-4, with 8 bases aligning to TRBD1. The CDR3 is made up of 15 amino acids. V lost 4 bases to trimming and J lost 3 bases; unmatched junction nucleotides: 4. Germline V gene sequence: CDR1 MNHNS, CDR2 SASEGT. CDR3 residues: CASSAQQGANEKLFF. The CDR3, as DNA: TGTGCCAGCAGTGCCCAACAGGGGGCTAATGAAAAACTGTTTTTT.

This clonotype has a count of ten or more. The CDR3 nucleotides are TGTGCCAGTAGCGTTCAGGGTAATTATGGCTACACCTTC. Its translation: CASSVQGNYGYTF. The chain couples TRBV19 to TRBJ1-2, with D perhaps matching TRBD1 (5 bases). V was shortened by 6 bases and J by 5 bases, with 13 bases between the two germline ends. CDR1 and CDR2 from the germline V gene are LNHDA and SQIVND (reference sequence). The CDR3 has 13 amino acids.

This clonotype was picked up many times. The chain joins TRBV9 to TRBJ2-1, with D possibly TRBD2 on 5 matching bases. The CDR3 is made up of 13 amino acids. Trimming removed 0 bases at V and 6 bases at J, with 7 bases between. The germline gives CDR1 SGDLS, CDR2 YYNGEE. In nucleotides, the CDR3 is TGTGCCAGCAGCGTAGGGCTAGCCAATGAGCAGTTCTTC. This gives the protein CASSVGLANEQFF.

Concerning this clonotype itself: It may be a read error: a sequence one base away is much more abundant. This sequence joins TRBV5-4 and TRBJ2-7, with 8 bases identical to TRBD2. Germline V lookup: CDR1 SGHNT, CDR2 YYREEE (reference sequence). Trimming removed 2 bases from V and 9 bases from J; junction bases left unmatched: 13. This CDR3 contains 15 residues. The CDR3 nucleotides read TGTGCCAGCAGCTTAGAGGGACCAGCGGGAGTAGGGCAGTACTTC. Translation gives CASSLEGPAGVGQYF.

Notes on this clonotype: This may arise from a read error, as a much more abundant clone is one base away. J is TRBJ2-7 and V is TRBV14, with D maybe TRBD1 (6 bases). Germline CDR1 SGHDN, CDR2 FVKESK. CDR3 size: 15 residues. CDR3 loop: CACSQVETGAYEQYF. The DNA for the CDR3 is TGTGCCTGCAGCCAAGTCGAGACAGGTGCCTACGAGCAGTACTTC.

This clonotype was detected a few times. The genes are TRBV6-8 and TRBJ1-5, with 11 bases aligning to TRBD1. This CDR3 is 17 amino acids long. Germline V gene lookup returns CDR1 MNHGY and CDR2 SAAAGT. Trimming took 5 bases from V and 6 from J; bases not matched to a gene: 12. The chain's CDR3 is CASSQNPRDRGFQPQHF. CDR3 nucleotides: TGTGCCAGCAGTCAAAATCCCCGGGACAGGGGGTTTCAGCCCCAGCATTTT.

On this clonotype: At one boundary the junction diverges from the germline segment, which might be a read error. The CDR3 sequence: CASGLTGSRAEQSF. Here the CDR3 DNA reads TGTGCCAGCGGCCTCACAGGGTCGAGGGCCGAGCAGTCCTTC. V and J are TRBV9 and TRBJ2-7; TRBD1 might be the D (6 bases). The CDR3 covers 14 residues. CDR1 is SGDLS, CDR2 YYNGEE, per germline. Together with reference TRBV9 and TRBJ2-7, the CDR3 gives the full variable domain: DSGVTQTPKHLITATGQRVTLRCSPRSGDLSVYWYQQSLDQGLQFLIQYYNGEERAKGNILERFSAQQFPDLHSELNLSSLELGDSALYFCASGLTGSRAEQSFGPGTRLTVT.

The chain employs TRBV24-1 and TRBJ2-6; D perhaps matches TRBD2 (7 bases). The CDR3 runs 17 residues. In germline, CDR1 is KGHDR, CDR2 SFDVKD. Trimming removed 5 bases at V and 0 bases at J, with 13 bases between. The CDR3 reads CATSGTGRDSGANVLTF. The CDR3, as DNA: TGTGCCACCAGTGGTACAGGGAGGGACTCTGGGGCCAACGTCCTGACTTTC.

The rearrangement joins TRBV6-1 to TRBJ2-5; D perhaps matches TRBD1 (5 bases). The CDR3 is 17 residues long. Trimming took 2 bases from V and 1 from J, leaving 17 bases between them. From germline, CDR1 is MNHNS and CDR2 SASEGT. The CDR3, as DNA: TGTGCCAGCAGTGAACAGATTACAGGTCCGACCCAAGAGACCCAGTACTTC. Translated, it gives CASSEQITGPTQETQYF.

The chain has TRBV7-2 and TRBJ2-5; weak D call: TRBD2 (6 bases). The CDR3 sequence is 16 residues long. CDR1 and CDR2 from the germline V gene are SGHTA and FQGNSA. Trimming shortened V by 1 base and J by 0 bases, and 12 bases separated the two germline ends. CDR3 protein: CASSLGGGRDQETQYF. In DNA, the CDR3 is TGTGCCAGCAGCTTAGGGGGAGGCCGTGACCAAGAGACCCAGTACTTC.

This clonotype occurred many times. The V call is TRBV20-1, the J call TRBJ2-1, with no clear D. The CDR3 covers 12 residues. Looked up from germline, CDR1 is DFQATT and CDR2 is SNEGSKA (reference sequence). With 0 bases removed from V and 2 bases from J, the gap between germline ends came to 2 bases. The CDR3 here is CSARDPYNEQFF. CDR3 bases: TGCAGTGCTAGAGATCCCTACAATGAGCAGTTCTTC.

For this clonotype: The junction departs from the called germline gene at one end, perhaps through a read error. V usage is TRBV3-1 and J usage is TRBJ2-1; no firm D call. CDR1 is LGHDT, CDR2 YNNKEL, per germline (reference sequence). This CDR3 has 12 residues. CDR3 sequence: CASSQAESEQLF. DNA of the CDR3: TGTGCCAGCAGCCAAGCGGAGAGTGAGCAGCTCTTC.

This clonotype was picked up many times. V usage is TRBV5-1 and J usage is TRBJ1-5, with a possible D match to TRBD1 (5 bases). The CDR3 extends over 15 amino acids. Germline V gene data show CDR1 as SGHRS and CDR2 as YFSETQ. V lost 0 bases, J lost 0 bases, and 7 bases lay in between. CDR3 amino acids: CASSLEGFSNQPQHF. Here the CDR3 DNA reads TGCGCCAGCAGCTTGGAGGGGTTTAGCAATCAGCCCCAGCATTTT. Using reference TRBV5-1 and TRBJ1-5 for the parts outside the CDR3, the full variable domain is KAGVTQTPRYLIKTRGQQVTLSCSPISGHRSVSWYQQTPGQGLQFLFEYFSETQRNKGNFPGRFSGRQFSNSRSEMNVSTLELGDSALYLCASSLEGFSNQPQHFGDGTRLSIL.